The clone carrying this T cell receptor beta chain was seen a few times. After removal of 4 bases from V and 8 bases from J, the junction contained 14 bases not matched to a gene. This CDR3 has 16 amino acids. The germline V gene encodes CDR1 LGHNA and CDR2 YNFKEQ. Investigators excluded patients with uncontrolled infection, other autoimmune disease, pregnancy or lactation. On the basis of clinical symptoms, serum thyroxine and TRAb, thyroid ultrasound and orbital computed tomography, diagnoses were made. RNA transcripts gave rise to amplified TCR beta CDR3 regions. The HTBI primer set drove a first-round RT-PCR of the TCR CDR3. TCRdb re-derived calls from the multiplex PCR reads in MiXCR, one entry per CDR3 protein. Among around 300,000 distinct CDR3 sequences listed, roughly 13% were seen once. The entry originates in a study of T cells in Graves' hyperthyroidism and ophthalmopathy.

Sample: blood. The rearrangement links TRBV4-2 to TRBJ2-1, with 7 nucleotides matching TRBD2. The receptor was derived from a woman in her twenties or thirties with Graves' hyperthyroidism. In nucleotides, the CDR3 is TGTGCCAGCAGCCCGACCCGCGGGGGTGGAAGGTATGAGCAGTTCTTC. Protein product: CASSPTRGGGRYEQFF.